Included here is one T cell receptor (beta chain) sequence, with context. Its antigen is unidentified. This sample was included in a study of T-cell memory formation after mild COVID-19. Notes on the study in general: In pre-infection memory, a portion of responding clones appeared, which suggested that cross-reactive memory joined.

Trimming removed 6 bases at V and 6 bases at J, with 12 bases between. The CDR3 runs 13 residues. cDNA libraries for TCR alpha and TCR beta, carrying sample barcodes and UMIs, came from 5'RACE with constant-segment primers. MiXCR was run by TCRdb on the 5' RACE reads, yielding one entry per CDR3 protein. The repertoire has 350,000 to 450,000 distinct CDR3 sequences, roughly 26% of them found once; the top ten carry 8.8%. The source is an adult woman who had mild COVID-19 (a few samples of this study predate the infection). Cell type and time point are not known. The chain is built from TRBV12-3 or TRBV12-4 and TRBJ1-5, with D maybe TRBD1 (6 bases). Sequencing input: PBMCs or a T cell subset sorted from them (not recorded which). The CDR3, as DNA: TGTGCCAGCAGACACAGGGTATCTCAGCCCCAGCATTTT. It yields the protein CASRHRVSQPQHF.